These 28 T cell receptor beta chains were sequenced from one sample in a study of regulatory T cells in long-lasting Graves disease. This sample's time point: persistent/refractory GD, antithyroid drugs over 5 years with positive TRAb. PBMC-derived RNA was used for the TCR library. CDR3-region Arm-PCR and iRepertoire HTBI primers produced the TCR beta libraries. One entry per CDR3 protein, called by TCRdb with MiXCR from the multiplex PCR reads. This sample has hundreds of thousands of distinct CDR3 sequences, with over 20% found just once. The material was peripheral blood mononuclear cells (PBMCs), obtained when the disease was refractory, from a patient treated with antithyroid drugs. These receptors were collected from a female donor with Graves disease.

The chain carries TRBV7-2 and TRBJ1-5, with unresolved D. There are 13 residues in the CDR3. Germline V CDR1 and CDR2: SGHTA, FQGNSA. The V end was cut by 0 bases, the J end by 5 bases, with 5 bases between. The CDR3 here is CASSLAVHQPQHF. CDR3 nucleotides: TGTGCCAGCAGCTTAGCGGTACATCAGCCCCAGCATTTT.

This clonotype showed up just a few times. The V call is TRBV20-1, the J call TRBJ2-7; 10 bases are shared with TRBD2. CDR3 length: 18 residues. V dropped 1 base and J dropped 4; count of bases not matched to a gene: 16. Germline V gene lookup returns CDR1 DFQATT and CDR2 SNEGSKA (reference sequence). The CDR3 nucleotides are TGCAGTGCTAGAGGGCTAGCGGGAGCTTCCCCTTCGGGATACGAGCAGTACTTC. Translated, it gives CSARGLAGASPSGYEQYF.

This clonotype appeared many times. The chain links TRBV3-1 to TRBJ2-7; D might be TRBD1 (5 bases). Germline lookup yields CDR1 LGHDT and CDR2 YNNKEL (reference sequence). The CDR3 runs to 15 residues. The V end was cut by 1 base, the J end by 4 bases, with 14 bases between. For the CDR3, the DNA is TGTGCCAGCAGCCAAGTTGGGCAGGGCTATTACGAGCAGTACTTC. This sequence encodes CASSQVGQGYYEQYF.

This clonotype occurred a few times. The chain recombines TRBV4-2 with TRBJ2-5, with 7 positions matching TRBD1. V was clipped by 0 bases and J by 4 bases; unmatched bases: 11. The CDR3 has 17 amino acids. Germline V gene data show CDR1 as LGHNA and CDR2 as YNFKEQ. The DNA for the CDR3 is TGTGCCAGCAGCCAAGATATCGCAGGGGGTCCCCCAGAGACCCAGTACTTC. As protein: CASSQDIAGGPPETQYF.

The V call is TRBV7-9, the J call TRBJ2-2; 8 bases align to TRBD2. With 5 bases clipped from V and 7 bases from J, the junction kept 9 bases outside the gene matches. This CDR3 comprises 15 residues. Germline assignment: CDR1 SEHNR and CDR2 FQNEAQ (reference sequence). The CDR3 loop is CASSPLAGGGGELFF. As DNA, the CDR3 is TGTGCCAGCAGCCCCCTCGCGGGAGGTGGCGGGGAGCTGTTTTTT.

At least ten counts were recorded for this clonotype. The chain carries TRBV20-1 and TRBJ1-6; 7 bases are a match to TRBD1. The CDR3 consists of 14 residues. With 1 base clipped from V and 3 bases from J, the junction kept 0 bases outside the gene matches. CDR1 is DFQATT, CDR2 SNEGSKA, per germline (reference sequence). The CDR3 reads CSARGQGYNSPLHF. The CDR3 nucleotides are TGCAGTGCTAGAGGACAGGGCTATAATTCACCCCTCCACTTT.

This clonotype was found many times. This chain links TRBV7-8 with TRBJ2-7; D gene unclear. Between the trimmed V and J ends, which lost 3 bases and 0 bases, there was a span of 15 bases. The CDR3 extends over 16 amino acids. Germline V gene data show CDR1 as SGHVS and CDR2 as FQNEAQ. CDR3 bases: TGTGCCAGCAGCTTCCAACCGGGTCTCTCCTCCTACGAGCAGTACTTC. Translation gives CASSFQPGLSSYEQYF.

This clonotype showed up just a few times. The chain links TRBV15 to TRBJ2-6, with D tentatively TRBD2 (6 bases). The CDR3 runs 17 residues. Looked up from germline, CDR1 is LNHNV and CDR2 is YYDKDF (reference sequence). V was cut by 1 base and J by 1 base, with 11 bases left in between. The CDR3 protein is CATSRVRGTSGANVLTF. The CDR3 coding sequence is TGTGCCACCAGCAGAGTTCGGGGGACTTCTGGGGCCAACGTCCTGACTTTC.

The V gene is TRBV5-5, the J gene TRBJ2-3; 10 nucleotides match TRBD2. V trimming: 4 bases; J trimming: 8 bases; junction bases outside the gene matches: 16. Per the germline V gene, CDR1 is SGHKS and CDR2 is YYEKEE (reference sequence). This CDR3 has 17 residues. CDR3 loop: CASSTTVHSGRPSTQYF. The DNA for the CDR3 is TGTGCCAGCAGCACAACTGTCCATAGCGGGAGGCCCAGTACGCAGTATTTT.

This clonotype has a handful of counts. V is TRBV7-2 and J is TRBJ1-2; no firm D call. Trimming pared 2 bases from V and 8 bases from J, leaving 12 bases between. The CDR3 extends over 13 amino acids. Germline CDR1 is SGHTA and CDR2 is FQGNSA. The CDR3 DNA sequence: TGTGCCAGCAGCTTATCTGGGGTTCAGGGCTACACCTTC. Translating gives CASSLSGVQGYTF.

This chain joins TRBV5-1 and TRBJ2-2; the match to TRBD2 covers 11 bases. Germline CDR1 and CDR2: SGHRS and YFSETQ. V dropped 4 bases and J dropped 3; count of bases not matched to a gene: 8. The CDR3 totals 17 residues. The CDR3 coding sequence is TGCGCCAGCAGCCTATCGGCACTAGCGGGAGACACCGGGGAGCTGTTTTTT. Translation gives CASSLSALAGDTGELFF.

This clonotype was detected only a few times. The V call is TRBV25-1, the J call TRBJ2-1, with TRBD1 matching 7 bases. The germline V gene encodes CDR1 MGHDK and CDR2 SYGVNS. With V trimmed by 6 bases and J by 0 bases, 8 bases remained unmatched. The CDR3 covers 16 residues. CDR3 loop: CASSDLTGSSYNEQFF. CDR3 sequence (DNA): TGTGCCAGCAGCGACCTGACAGGGAGCTCCTACAATGAGCAGTTCTTC.

This clonotype was recorded a few times. As DNA, the CDR3 is TGCAGTGCAAACAGGGGTGGGGGCAATCAGCCCCAGCATTTT. It encodes CSANRGGGNQPQHF. This chain uses TRBV20-1 with TRBJ1-5; TRBD1 agrees at 7 bases. This CDR3 comprises 14 residues. V gave up 6 bases and J gave up 2 bases; unmatched junction bases: 7. Per germline, CDR1 DFQATT and CDR2 SNEGSKA (reference sequence).

To note about this clonotype: A much more abundant neighbour one base away suggests this may be a read error. This chain connects TRBV28 to TRBJ1-1, with TRBD1 identical over 8 bases. After removal of 10 bases from V and 1 base from J, the junction contained 8 bases not matched to a gene. There are 14 residues in the CDR3. Germline V gene sequence: CDR1 MDHEN, CDR2 SYDVKM. CDR3 in amino acids: CANSSQGENTEAFF. The CDR3 DNA follows: TGTGCCAACAGCTCACAGGGGGAGAACACTGAAGCTTTCTTT.

The chain employs TRBV4-2 and TRBJ2-5; TRBD2 is a possible D gene (5 bases). The CDR3 runs 16 residues. Per the germline V gene, CDR1 is LGHNA and CDR2 is YNFKEQ. The V end was cut by 0 bases, the J end by 7 bases, with 18 bases between. The CDR3 DNA reads as TGTGCCAGCAGCCAAGATCGGATAGGGAGTGGCCCGACCCAGTACTTC. Amino acid sequence: CASSQDRIGSGPTQYF.

This chain connects TRBV28 to TRBJ2-5; 13 nucleotides match TRBD2. Looked up from germline, CDR1 is MDHEN and CDR2 is SYDVKM. With 4 bases clipped from V and 4 bases from J, the junction kept 9 bases outside the gene matches. This CDR3 has 17 amino acids. This CDR3 reads CASSYRTSGRWGETQYF. As DNA, the CDR3 is TGTGCCAGCAGTTACCGGACTAGCGGGAGATGGGGAGAGACCCAGTACTTC.

For this clonotype: This may be a read error: a much more frequent sequence differs by one nucleotide. The V gene is TRBV6-1, the J gene TRBJ2-2, with 7 nucleotides matching TRBD1. The J segment lost 5 bases and the V segment lost 2 bases, leaving 32 bases of the junction unmatched. Germline V gene sequence: CDR1 MNHNS, CDR2 SASEGT. This CDR3 comprises 24 residues. CDR3 sequence (DNA): TGTGCCAGCAGTGAATTGTCGCATTGGGTTGTCGCGGACAGGCCCCAAAGTGGGACCGGGGAGCTGTTTTTT. It specifies CASSELSHWVVADRPQSGTGELFF.

The chain joins TRBV9 to TRBJ2-5; D is perhaps TRBD1 (5 bases). Germline V gives CDR1 SGDLS, CDR2 YYNGEE. The V end lost 3 bases, the J end lost 3 bases, and 9 bases lay between the germline ends. The CDR3 has 13 amino acids. Written as DNA, the CDR3 is TGTGCCAGCAGCGCCTCGACAGAAGAGACCCAGTACTTC. It specifies CASSASTEETQYF.

The chain recombines TRBV27 with TRBJ2-1; D is ambiguous. The germline CDR1 and CDR2 sequences are MNHEY and SMNVEV (reference sequence). The CDR3 loop spans 15 amino acids. The ends were cut back, 2 bases at V and 8 bases at J, with 16 bases in the middle. The CDR3 coding sequence is TGTGCCAGCAGTTTAAGCCCCGTCCGGCTCCATGAGCAGTTCTTC. This encodes CASSLSPVRLHEQFF.

Notes on this clonotype: Given a much more abundant clone one base away, this may be a read error. V and J are TRBV27 and TRBJ2-7; no firm D call. Germline loops: CDR1 MNHEY, CDR2 SMNVEV (reference sequence). The CDR3 is made up of 14 amino acids. The CDR3 bases are TGTGCCAGCAGCCCCCGGTCAGGCGTCTACGGGCAGTACTTC. It translates to CASSPRSGVYGQYF.

This chain uses TRBV15 with TRBJ2-3; TRBD2 agrees at 8 bases. CDR1 LNHNV and CDR2 YYDKDF come from the germline V gene (reference sequence). With 5 bases clipped from V and 1 base from J, the junction kept 2 bases outside the gene matches. The length of the CDR3 is 14 residues. The CDR3: CATSRRGGTDTQYF. The CDR3 DNA is TGTGCCACCAGCCGGCGGGGGGGCACAGATACGCAGTATTTT. Variable domain in full (rest from reference TRBV15 and TRBJ2-3): DAMVIQNPRYQVTQFGKPVTLSCSQTLNHNVMYWYQQKSSQAPKLLFHYYDKDFNNEADTPDNFQSRRPNTSFCFLDIRSPGLGDTAMYLCATSRRGGTDTQYFGPGTRLTVL.

The chain combines TRBV7-3 with TRBJ2-2, with 8 bases fitting TRBD1. The CDR3 is 16 residues long. Germline CDR1 is SGHTA and CDR2 is FQGTGA. Trimming took 5 bases from V and 0 from J; bases not matched to a gene: 5. CDR3 bases: TGTGCCAGCAGCCACGACAGGGGCGCGAACACCGGGGAGCTGTTTTTT. Translating gives CASSHDRGANTGELFF.

This clonotype was observed many times. J is TRBJ2-2 and V is TRBV28; D not resolved. CDR1 MDHEN and CDR2 SYDVKM come from the germline V gene. This CDR3 is built from 13 residues. The germline V and J ends were trimmed by 6 bases and 2 bases, with 7 bases remaining between them. CDR3 in DNA: TGTGCCAGCAGCTCCCGAAACACCGGGGAGCTGTTTTTT. This gives the protein CASSSRNTGELFF.

In its sample, this clonotype was seen many times. The gene calls are TRBV7-9 and TRBJ2-5, with D perhaps matching TRBD2 (6 bases). Germline lookup yields CDR1 SEHNR and CDR2 FQNEAQ (reference sequence). The CDR3 has 13 residues. With 3 bases removed from V and 4 bases from J, the gap between germline ends came to 9 bases. CDR3 DNA sequence: TGTGCCAGCAGCTTGGGAGCGGGAGAGACCCAGTACTTC. Translated: CASSLGAGETQYF. Complete variable domain (other parts from reference TRBV7-9 and TRBJ2-5): DTGVSQNPRHKITKRGQNVTFRCDPISEHNRLYWYRQTLGQGPEFLTYFQNEAQLEKSRLLSDRFSAERPKGSFSTLEIQRTEQGDSAMYLCASSLGAGETQYFGPGTRLLVL.

This clonotype occurred a few times. The chain employs TRBV7-9 and TRBJ1-1; 11 nucleotides match TRBD1. V lost 1 base and J lost 4; bases outside the gene matches: 2. Per germline, CDR1 SEHNR and CDR2 FQNEAQ (reference sequence). The CDR3 is 15 amino acids. CDR3 amino acids: CASSLVGTGGTEAFF. CDR3 sequence (DNA): TGTGCCAGCAGCTTAGTGGGGACAGGGGGCACTGAAGCTTTCTTT.

In this sample, this clonotype turned up many times. The chain links TRBV27 to TRBJ1-2; a possible D gene is TRBD1 (5 bases). V lost 3 bases and J lost 5, with 10 bases in between. This CDR3 has 13 residues. The germline CDR1 and CDR2 sequences are MNHEY and SMNVEV (reference sequence). The CDR3 reads CASSFWGGYGYTF. DNA for the CDR3: TGTGCCAGCAGTTTCTGGGGCGGTTATGGCTACACCTTC.

In this sample, this clonotype turned up many times. The chain links TRBV6-9 to TRBJ2-7; 9 bases agree with TRBD1. The CDR3 is made up of 14 amino acids. Germline CDR1 MNHGY, CDR2 SVAAGI. The junction had 3 bases not matched to a gene; V was cut back by 3 bases and J by 3 bases. The CDR3 DNA sequence: TGTGCCAGCAGTTACCTGGGACAGGGCTACGAGCAGTACTTC. Translated: CASSYLGQGYEQYF.

This clonotype turned up a few times. The chain is built from TRBV30 and TRBJ1-5; D gene unclear. This CDR3 is 14 amino acids long. Trimming shortened V by 4 bases and J by 1 base, and 11 bases separated the two germline ends. Looked up from germline, CDR1 is GTSNPN and CDR2 is SVGIG (reference sequence). The CDR3 loop reads CAWTPGGSNQPQHF. DNA of the CDR3: TGTGCCTGGACGCCCGGAGGAAGCAATCAGCCCCAGCATTTT. Based on the CDR3 plus reference TRBV30 and TRBJ1-5, the full variable domain is SQTIHQWPATLVQPVGSPLSLECTVEGTSNPNLYWYRQAAGRGLQLLFYSVGIGQISSEVPQNLSASRPQDRQFILSSKKLLLSDSGFYLCAWTPGGSNQPQHFGDGTRLSIL.